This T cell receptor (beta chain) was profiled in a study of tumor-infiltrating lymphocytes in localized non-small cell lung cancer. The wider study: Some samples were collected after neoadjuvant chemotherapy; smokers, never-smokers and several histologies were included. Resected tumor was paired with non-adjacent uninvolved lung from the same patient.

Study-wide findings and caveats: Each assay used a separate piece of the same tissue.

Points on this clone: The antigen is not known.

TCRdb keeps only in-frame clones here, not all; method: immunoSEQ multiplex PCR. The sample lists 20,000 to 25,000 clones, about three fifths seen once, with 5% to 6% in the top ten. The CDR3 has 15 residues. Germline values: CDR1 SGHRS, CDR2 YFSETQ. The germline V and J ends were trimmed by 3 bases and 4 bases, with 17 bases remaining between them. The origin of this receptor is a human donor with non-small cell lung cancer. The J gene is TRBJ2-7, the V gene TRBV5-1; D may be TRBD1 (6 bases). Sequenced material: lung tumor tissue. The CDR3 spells CASSSSGTIGYEQYF. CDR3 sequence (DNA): TGCGCCAGCAGCTCCTCCGGGACAATTGGTTACGAGCAGTACTTC. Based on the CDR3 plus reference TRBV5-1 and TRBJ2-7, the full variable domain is KAGVTQTPRYLIKTRGQQVTLSCSPISGHRSVSWYQQTPGQGLQFLFEYFSETQRNKGNFPGRFSGRQFSNSRSEMNVSTLELGDSALYLCASSSSGTIGYEQYFGPGTRLTVT.